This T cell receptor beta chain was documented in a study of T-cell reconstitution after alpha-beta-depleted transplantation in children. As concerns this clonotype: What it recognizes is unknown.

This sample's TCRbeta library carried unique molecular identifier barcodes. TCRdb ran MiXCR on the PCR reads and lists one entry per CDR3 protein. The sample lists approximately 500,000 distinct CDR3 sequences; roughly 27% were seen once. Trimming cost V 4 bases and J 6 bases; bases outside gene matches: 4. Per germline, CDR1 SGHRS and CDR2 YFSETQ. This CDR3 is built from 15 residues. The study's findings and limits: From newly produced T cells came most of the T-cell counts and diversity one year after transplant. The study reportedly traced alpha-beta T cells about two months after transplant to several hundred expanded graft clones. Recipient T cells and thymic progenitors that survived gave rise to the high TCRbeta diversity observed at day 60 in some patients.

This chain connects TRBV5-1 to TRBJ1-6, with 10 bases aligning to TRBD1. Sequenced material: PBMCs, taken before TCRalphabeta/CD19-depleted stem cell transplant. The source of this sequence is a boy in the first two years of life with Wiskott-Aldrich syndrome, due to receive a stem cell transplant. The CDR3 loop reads CASSERTGGNSPLHF. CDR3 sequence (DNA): TGCGCCAGCAGCGAAAGGACAGGGGGTAATTCACCCCTCCACTTT.